The rows below give T cell receptor beta chains drawn from one sample of a study of identical twins. Via MiXCR, TCRdb re-called the 5' RACE reads, giving one row per CDR3 protein. Of approximately 680,000 distinct CDR3 sequences in the sample, about 7.1% were seen once. The data were also submitted as part of a second study, on yellow fever vaccine responses in identical twins.

Sequencing was carried out using PBMCs. The receptors were sampled from a woman under 30 in good health. Both conserved end residues are part of each CDR3. D genes are given only for firm matches. Expanded clones are given a class, and other clones once, few, many or no size at all.

V: TRBV12-3/TRBV12-4; D: TRBD2; J: TRBJ2-1; size: .; DNA: TGTGCCAGCAGTTTAAGCGGGAGACTTGAGCAGTTCTTC; CDR3: CASSLSGRLEQFF
V: TRBV20-1; D: TRBD2; J: TRBJ2-3; size: few; DNA: TGCAGTGCTAGTAGCGGGGTGTCAGATACGCAGTATTTT; CDR3: CSASSGVSDTQYF
V: TRBV5-1; D: .; J: TRBJ1-4; size: many; DNA: TGCGCCAGCAGCTTGGACAGTCCTAATGAAAAACTGTTTTTT; CDR3: CASSLDSPNEKLFF
V: TRBV5-1; D: .; J: TRBJ1-2; size: .; DNA: TGCGCCAGCGCTGATAGGTGGTACGGCTACACCTTC; CDR3: CASADRWYGYTF
V: TRBV2; D: .; J: TRBJ1-5; size: .; DNA: TGTGCCAGCAGTGACAGGGGTTGGAGCAATCAGCCCCAGCATTTT; CDR3: CASSDRGWSNQPQHF
V: TRBV6-1; D: TRBD1; J: TRBJ1-3; size: few; DNA: TGTGCCAGCAGGGGGGGGACAGGGGGCCTCTCTGGAAACACCATATATTTT; CDR3: CASRGGTGGLSGNTIYF
V: TRBV6-1; D: .; J: TRBJ1-5; size: many; DNA: TGTGCCAGTGGACAGATTAGCAATCAGCCCCAGCATTTT; CDR3: CASGQISNQPQHF
V: TRBV28; D: .; J: TRBJ1-4; size: .; DNA: TGTGCCAGCATAAGAGCAGCAACTAATGAAAAACTGTTTTTT; CDR3: CASIRAATNEKLFF
V: TRBV7-3; D: .; J: TRBJ2-7; size: few; DNA: TGTGCCAGCAGCCTCGACAATGGGGGATACGAGCAGTACTTC; CDR3: CASSLDNGGYEQYF
V: TRBV2; D: TRBD1; J: TRBJ2-7; size: many; DNA: TGTGCCAGCAATGGACAGGGTCGGGACGAGCAGTACTTC; CDR3: CASNGQGRDEQYF
V: TRBV6-5; D: .; J: TRBJ1-1; size: few; DNA: TGTGCCAGCAGTTACTCGAGGTGGGGAAGGGCGGGCACTGAAGCTTTCTTT; CDR3: CASSYSRWGRAGTEAFF
V: TRBV5-1; D: .; J: TRBJ2-3; size: few; DNA: TGCGCCAGCAGCTTCCTAGGTCGGAGCACAGATACGCAGTATTTT; CDR3: CASSFLGRSTDTQYF
V: TRBV5-1; D: TRBD1; J: TRBJ1-1; size: many; DNA: TGCGCCAGCAGCCTCCGGGACAGGGGGCACACTGAAGCTTTCTTT; CDR3: CASSLRDRGHTEAFF
V: TRBV10-3; D: .; J: TRBJ2-2; size: .; DNA: TGTGCCATCACCAAGGACGGAATAACCGGGGAGCTGTTTTTT; CDR3: CAITKDGITGELFF
V: TRBV6-1; D: TRBD2; J: TRBJ2-1; size: few; DNA: TGTGCCAGCAGTCGAGCGGGAGGTTTGTCGGATGAGCAGTTCTTC; CDR3: CASSRAGGLSDEQFF
V: TRBV29-1; D: .; J: TRBJ2-5; size: many; DNA: TGCAGCGTTAACGACGGGACAGAGACCCAGTACTTC; CDR3: CSVNDGTETQYF
V: TRBV3-1; D: .; J: TRBJ2-1; size: .; DNA: TGTGCCAGCAGCCCGTCGGGACTCCCGAATGAGCAGTTCTTC; CDR3: CASSPSGLPNEQFF
V: TRBV9; D: .; J: TRBJ1-2; size: .; DNA: TGTGCCAGCAGCCTACTACCCAACTATGGCTACACCTTC; CDR3: CASSLLPNYGYTF
V: TRBV7-2; D: .; J: TRBJ2-1; size: .; DNA: TGTGCCAGCAGCCGGAGGACGGACAGCTCCTACAATGAGCAGTTCTTC; CDR3: CASSRRTDSSYNEQFF
V: TRBV4-1; D: .; J: TRBJ2-1; size: many; DNA: TGCGCCAGCAGCCAAGATCTGGCGCATTCCTACAATGAGCAGTTCTTC; CDR3: CASSQDLAHSYNEQFF
V: TRBV12-3/TRBV12-4; D: TRBD2; J: TRBJ2-1; size: .; DNA: TGTGCCAGCAGTTTAGCGGGCCTAGCGGGAGTCGGGCAGTTCTTC; CDR3: CASSLAGLAGVGQFF
V: TRBV4-2; D: .; J: TRBJ2-1; size: many; DNA: TGTGCCAGCAGCCAACGTAATCTAGGGCCTAATGAGCAGTTCTTC; CDR3: CASSQRNLGPNEQFF
V: TRBV7-6; D: TRBD2; J: TRBJ2-1; size: .; DNA: TGTGCCAACAGCTTAGGACTAGCGGGGGTGTCCTACAATGAGCAGTTCTTC; CDR3: CANSLGLAGVSYNEQFF
V: TRBV5-1; D: .; J: TRBJ1-6; size: few; DNA: TGCGCCAGCAGCTTGGGACTTCGGGAGTCACCCCTCCACTTT; CDR3: CASSLGLRESPLHF
V: TRBV5-6; D: .; J: TRBJ2-2; size: many; DNA: TGTGCCAGCAGCCGCAGGGTAGGAGGGTCGAACACCGGGGAGCTGTTTTTT; CDR3: CASSRRVGGSNTGELFF
V: TRBV7-8; D: TRBD2; J: TRBJ2-1; size: many; DNA: TGTGCCAGCAGCGACGGACTAGCGGGAGGCAATGAGCAGTTCTTC; CDR3: CASSDGLAGGNEQFF
V: TRBV28; D: TRBD1; J: TRBJ1-2; size: few; DNA: TGTGCCAGTGGCGGGGAGGGGGCAAATAACTATGGCTACACCTTC; CDR3: CASGGEGANNYGYTF
V: TRBV7-9; D: .; J: TRBJ2-7; size: many; DNA: TGTGCCAGCAGCTTACGGGACTCGAGCTCCTACGAGCAGTACTTC; CDR3: CASSLRDSSSYEQYF
V: TRBV4-1; D: TRBD2; J: TRBJ2-5; size: few; DNA: TGCGCCAGCAGCCAAGCGGTAGCGGGAGAGACCCAGTACTTC; CDR3: CASSQAVAGETQYF
V: TRBV29-1; D: .; J: TRBJ1-4; size: many; DNA: TGCAGCGTCCGGGACTCGTGGCGGGAAAATGAAAAACTGTTTTTT; CDR3: CSVRDSWRENEKLFF
V: TRBV24-1; D: .; J: TRBJ1-2; size: few; DNA: TGTGCCACCAGTGCTGAGGGTGAGGGCTCTGGCTACACCTTC; CDR3: CATSAEGEGSGYTF
V: TRBV29-1; D: .; J: TRBJ2-7; size: .; DNA: TGCAGCGTTGAAGATTCGCGGGACTACGAGCAGTACTTC; CDR3: CSVEDSRDYEQYF
V: TRBV3-1; D: .; J: TRBJ2-2; size: once; DNA: TGTGCCACCTGCCACTCAGGGACGAACACCGGGGAGCTGTTTTTT; CDR3: CATCHSGTNTGELFF
V: TRBV3-1; D: .; J: TRBJ2-7; size: .; DNA: TGTGCCAGCAGCCAAGTTCTGTACGAGCAGTACTTC; CDR3: CASSQVLYEQYF
V: TRBV12-3/TRBV12-4; D: .; J: TRBJ2-7; size: many; DNA: TGTGCCAGCAGTTCCTTGATCTCGGGCGAGCAGTACTTC; CDR3: CASSSLISGEQYF
V: TRBV29-1; D: TRBD1; J: TRBJ2-1; size: .; DNA: TGCAGCGTTGTCGAACCGGGACAGGGGACCTCCAGCTCCTACAATGAGCAGTTCTTC; CDR3: CSVVEPGQGTSSSYNEQFF
V: TRBV12-3/TRBV12-4; D: .; J: TRBJ2-5; size: .; DNA: TGTGCCAGCAGACCGGGACACCTACAAGAGACCCAGTACTTC; CDR3: CASRPGHLQETQYF
V: TRBV6-1; D: .; J: TRBJ2-3; size: few; DNA: TGTGCCAGCAGTAAACTAACCGGGACGCTCACCACAGATACGCAGTATTTT; CDR3: CASSKLTGTLTTDTQYF
V: TRBV20-1; D: .; J: TRBJ2-1; size: few; DNA: TGCAGTGCTAGAGATTCTGAGACCCCCGGTGGTGCTAATGAGCAGTTCTTC; CDR3: CSARDSETPGGANEQFF
V: TRBV7-2; D: .; J: TRBJ1-2; size: .; DNA: TGTGCCAGCAGCTTAGGAGGGAGTGGTGGCTACACCTTC; CDR3: CASSLGGSGGYTF
V: TRBV18; D: TRBD1; J: TRBJ2-3; size: many; DNA: TGTGCCAGCTCACCGCCGACAGACAGGGTTGGCACAGATACGCAGTATTTT; CDR3: CASSPPTDRVGTDTQYF
V: TRBV3-1; D: TRBD2; J: TRBJ2-3; size: .; DNA: TGTGCCAGCAGCCAAGGACTCCTAGCGGGGGCCACAGATACGCAGTATTTT; CDR3: CASSQGLLAGATDTQYF
V: TRBV5-8; D: TRBD2; J: TRBJ2-3; size: few; DNA: TGTGCCAGCTATAGCGGGGGGTCTAGAGATACGCAGTATTTT; CDR3: CASYSGGSRDTQYF
V: TRBV20-1; D: .; J: TRBJ2-3; size: .; DNA: TGCAGTGCTAGCTCCCCCGCTAGCACAGATACGCAGTATTTT; CDR3: CSASSPASTDTQYF
V: TRBV6-6; D: .; J: TRBJ1-2; size: many; DNA: TGTGCCAGCAAAGACAACTATGGCTACACCTTC; CDR3: CASKDNYGYTF
V: TRBV2; D: TRBD2; J: TRBJ2-1; size: .; DNA: TGTGCCAGCACCCACGGCAGCCGACTAGCCTATGAGCAGTTCTTC; CDR3: CASTHGSRLAYEQFF
V: TRBV13; D: .; J: TRBJ2-1; size: .; DNA: TGTGCCAGCAGCTTAAAGGGGGGAATTCTCAGCTCCTACAATGAGCAGTTCTTC; CDR3: CASSLKGGILSSYNEQFF
V: TRBV20-1; D: TRBD2; J: TRBJ2-1; size: .; DNA: TGCAGTGCTAGATCCCGGACTAGCCGACTCCGACTTTTCGTTGAGCAGTTCTTC; CDR3: CSARSRTSRLRLFVEQFF
V: TRBV5-1; D: TRBD2; J: TRBJ2-1; size: .; DNA: TGCGCCAGCCGCGGGGGACTAGGGTTAGAGGAGCAGTTCTTC; CDR3: CASRGGLGLEEQFF